What follows are 21 T cell receptor beta chains derived from one specimen sequenced in a study of molecular identifiers for immune sequencing clone quantification. TCRdb redid the calling of the PCR reads with MiXCR, one entry per CDR3 protein. Of tens of thousands of distinct CDR3 sequences detected, around 18% appear once; the ten largest clones hold approximately 1.5%. The sequencing input was naive CD8+ T cells from blood, with Jurkat cell RNA spiked in. Indicated subset: FACS-sorted CD8+CD4-CCR7+CD45RA+ naive T cells. The receptors shown here come from a human donor in good health. Some libraries in this study had Jurkat cell RNA spiked in.

Note on this clonotype: A much larger clone is a single base away; this may be a read error. The chain uses TRBV6-5 and TRBJ2-7; a possible D gene is TRBD2 (5 bases). This CDR3 spans 14 amino acids. Germline V gene sequence: CDR1 MNHEY, CDR2 SVGAGI. CDR3 residues: CASGYNDGVYEQYF. In DNA, the CDR3 is TGTGCCAGCGGTTATAACGACGGGGTCTACGAGCAGTACTTC.

For this clonotype: Given a much more abundant clone one base away, this may be a read error. The chain recombines TRBV7-8 with TRBJ2-7; 7 bases fit TRBD1. The germline V gene encodes CDR1 SGHVS and CDR2 FQNEAQ. The CDR3 runs to 15 residues. The chain's CDR3 is CASRYAGTAYYERYF. CDR3 nucleotide sequence: TGTGCCAGCAGATACGCCGGGACAGCTTACTACGAGCGGTACTTC.

As concerns this clonotype: Just one base apart from a much larger clone, this may be a read error. The genes are TRBV21-1 and TRBJ1-6; TRBD1, the table's D call, lacks a check against the DNA. TRBV21-1 is annotated as a pseudogene. The length of the CDR3 is 16 residues. The chain's CDR3 is CASSKRPGTGVPPLHF. CDR3 nucleotides: TGTGCCAGCAGCAAACGACCCGGGACAGGGGTCCCACCCCTCCACTTT.

With regard to this clonotype: In this CDR3 the conserved last residue, phenylalanine or tryptophan, is missing, so a read error is likely. The chain carries TRBV18 and TRBJ2-7; D might be TRBD2 (6 bases). The CDR3 has 17 residues. V was trimmed by 4 bases and J by 2 bases, leaving 21 bases between them. Per germline, CDR1 KGHSH and CDR2 LQKENI. The CDR3 sequence: CASSLTAAGRYTYEQYY. CDR3 DNA sequence: TGTGCCAGCTCACTGACCGCGGCGGGAAGGTATACCTACGAGCAGTACTAC.

The sample holds many counts of this clonotype. The CDR3 DNA follows: TGTGCCAGCAGTTTTAACCCTCGTAGCGGAGGTGATACGCAGTATTTT. Translating gives CASSFNPRSGGDTQYF. This rearrangement joins TRBV6-2 or TRBV6-3 to TRBJ2-3; the D gene is possibly TRBD2 (6 bases). V was trimmed by 4 bases and J by 6 bases, leaving 20 bases between them. Looked up from germline, CDR1 is MNHEY and CDR2 is SVGEGT. The CDR3 has 16 amino acids.

This clonotype was detected ten times or more. The chain carries TRBV7-9 and TRBJ1-1, with TRBD1 matching over 7 bases. CDR1 and CDR2 from the germline V gene are SEHNR and FQNEAQ (reference sequence). The CDR3 spans 13 residues. V lost 5 bases to trimming and J lost 3 bases; unmatched junction nucleotides: 3. The CDR3 protein is CASSGGQDTEAFF. Written as DNA, the CDR3 is TGTGCCAGCAGCGGAGGACAGGACACTGAAGCTTTCTTT.

This clonotype was observed at least ten times. The chain joins TRBV5-5 to TRBJ2-3; D is undetermined. The CDR3 consists of 15 residues. The germline gives CDR1 SGHKS, CDR2 YYEKEE (reference sequence). V was shortened by 4 bases and J by 0 bases, with 12 bases between the two germline ends. CDR3 sequence reads: CASSTTPASTDTQYF. The CDR3 region has the DNA TGTGCCAGCAGCACCACTCCCGCTAGCACAGATACGCAGTATTTT. Combining the CDR3 with reference TRBV5-5 and TRBJ2-3 gives the whole variable domain DAGVTQSPTHLIKTRGQQVTLRCSPISGHKSVSWYQQVLGQGPQFIFQYYEKEERGRGNFPDRFSARQFPNYSSELNVNALLLGDSALYLCASSTTPASTDTQYFGPGTRLTVL.

In regard to this clonotype: A much larger clone differs by one base, so this may be a read error. V and J are TRBV7-8 and TRBJ2-1, with TRBD2 matching over 14 bases. Germline V gene data show CDR1 as SGHVS and CDR2 as FQNEAQ. CDR3 length: 15 amino acids. V lost 8 bases to trimming and J lost 7 bases; unmatched junction nucleotides: 7. As DNA, the CDR3 is TGTGCCAGCGGCCTAGGGACTAGCGGGAGTAATGAGCAGTTCTTC. Amino acids: CASGLGTSGSNEQFF.

This clonotype was counted a few times. The chain has TRBV27 and TRBJ2-7, with 8 bases aligning to TRBD1. The CDR3 spans 14 residues. Germline-derived CDR1 and CDR2 are MNHEY and SMNVEV (reference sequence). Losses at the gene ends were 6 bases for V and 3 bases for J; bases not matched to a gene: 7. The CDR3 region is CASRAGTGNYEQYF. The CDR3 region has the DNA TGTGCCAGCAGAGCCGGGACAGGAAACTACGAGCAGTACTTC.

In its sample, this clonotype was seen many times. This sequence joins TRBV27 and TRBJ2-2, with D hard to call. The germline V gene has CDR1 MNHEY and CDR2 SMNVEV (reference sequence). V shed 5 bases and J shed 2 bases, with 15 bases lying between them. This CDR3 is 16 amino acids long. As DNA, the CDR3 is TGTGCCAGCAGTGCATGGTTCCGAGAAAACACCGGGGAGCTGTTTTTT. This codes for CASSAWFRENTGELFF.

Only a few counts were recorded for this clonotype. This chain links TRBV20-1 with TRBJ2-2; D may match TRBD1 or TRBD2 (5 bases each). The ends were cut back, 1 base at V and 0 bases at J, with 12 bases in the middle. CDR1 and CDR2 from the germline V gene are DFQATT and SNEGSKA (reference sequence). This CDR3 region has 16 residues. The CDR3 DNA sequence: TGCAGTGCTAGAGGGTTGGGGCGGGCGAACACCGGGGAGCTGTTTTTT. It encodes CSARGLGRANTGELFF.

Points on this clonotype: This sequence may be a read error, since a much larger clone differs from it by one base. The chain uses TRBV1 and TRBJ1-1. TRBV1 is a known pseudogene. The CDR3 is 17 amino acids. In DNA form, the CDR3 reads TGCACCAGCATTCTGGGCGGGACAAGTGGCAGGAGTACTGAAACTTTCTTT. This sequence encodes CTSILGGTSGRSTETFF.

A few counts support this clonotype. The chain recombines TRBV27 with TRBJ2-7; 12 nucleotides align to TRBD2. Germline-derived CDR1 and CDR2 are MNHEY and SMNVEV (reference sequence). The trim removed 5 bases at V and 5 bases at J, leaving 16 bases unmatched. The CDR3 covers 18 residues. The CDR3 loop reads CASSPNTTSGRKRNEQYF. The CDR3 DNA reads TGTGCCAGCAGTCCTAATACTACTAGCGGGAGGAAAAGGAACGAGCAGTACTTC.

This clonotype was counted a few times. V and J are TRBV27 and TRBJ2-7; D is uncertain. CDR1 and CDR2 from the germline V gene are MNHEY and SMNVEV (reference sequence). V was clipped by 0 bases and J by 2 bases, with 8 bases between them. The CDR3 runs to 14 residues. In DNA form, the CDR3 reads TGTGCCAGCAGTTTATCAATCGGAACCTACGAGCAGTACTTC. Translating it yields CASSLSIGTYEQYF.

On this clonotype itself: This may be a read error, as it is one base from a much larger clone. The chain links TRBV14 to TRBJ1-1, with D maybe TRBD1 (5 bases). This CDR3 spans 18 amino acids. Germline CDR1 SGHDN, CDR2 FVKESK. V was shortened by 1 base and J by 3 bases, with 21 bases between the two germline ends. The CDR3 region is CASSQGLLYAGPDTEAFF. CDR3 DNA sequence: TGTGCCAGCAGCCAAGGACTCCTGTATGCAGGGCCGGACACTGAAGCTTTCTTT.

V gene TRBV11-2 combines with J gene TRBJ1-6; D gene unclear. CDR1 and CDR2 from the germline V gene are SGHAT and FQNNGV. This CDR3 contains 12 residues. V shed 3 bases and J shed 9 bases, with 6 bases lying between them. The DNA for the CDR3 is TGTGCCAGCAGCTTCACGCGTTCACCCCTCCACTTT. It yields the protein CASSFTRSPLHF.

This clonotype was recorded a few times. The chain recombines TRBV6-1 with TRBJ2-7; TRBD2 might be the D (5 bases). There are 13 residues in the CDR3. Germline CDR1 is MNHNS and CDR2 is SASEGT. The ends were cut back, 10 bases at V and 5 bases at J, with 18 bases in the middle. The CDR3 sequence: CATTWAGLNEQYF. CDR3 sequence (DNA): TGTGCCACCACCTGGGCGGGCCTCAACGAGCAGTACTTC.

The chain joins TRBV29-1 to TRBJ1-1; D call uncertain. This CDR3 contains 12 residues. The germline V gene encodes CDR1 SQVTM and CDR2 ANQGSEA. V shed 4 bases and J shed 5 bases, with 11 bases lying between them. The CDR3 DNA is TGCAGCGTTGTTGTCGGGCAAACTGAAGCTTTCTTT. Translated: CSVVVGQTEAFF.

This clonotype was observed at least ten times. The chain combines TRBV2 with TRBJ2-2, with TRBD2 identical over 10 bases. The length of the CDR3 is 14 residues. In germline, CDR1 is SNHLY, CDR2 FYNNEI. Germline trimming cut 4 bases from V and 9 bases from J; bases unmatched to any gene: 5. CDR3: CASSVASGSRELFF. CDR3 coding DNA: TGTGCCAGCAGTGTGGCTAGCGGGAGCCGGGAGCTGTTTTTT.

V gene TRBV20-1 combines with J gene TRBJ2-7, with TRBD2 matching 11 bases. CDR3 length: 15 amino acids. In germline, CDR1 is DFQATT, CDR2 SNEGSKA (reference sequence). The junction had 5 bases not matched to a gene; V was cut back by 0 bases and J by 4 bases. The CDR3: CSARDVRLAGYEQYF. CDR3 DNA sequence: TGCAGTGCTAGAGATGTTCGACTAGCGGGGTACGAGCAGTACTTC.

This clonotype was seen ten or more times. The chain is built from TRBV20-1 and TRBJ2-3, with 7 bases aligning to TRBD2. The CDR3 extends over 16 amino acids. The germline V gene encodes CDR1 DFQATT and CDR2 SNEGSKA (reference sequence). V lost 0 bases, J lost 5 bases, and 11 bases stayed unmatched. The CDR3 DNA follows: TGCAGTGCTAGAGATATGGGGGAGGGGAGGATAGATACGCAGTATTTT. This translates into CSARDMGEGRIDTQYF.